This TCR beta chain was identified in a study of blood T cell repertoires in COVID-19. TCRdb keeps only in-frame clones here, not all; method: immunoSEQ multiplex PCR. The top ten hold 0.45% to 0.65% of the sample, which has fewer than 200,000 clones, about 93% seen once. This CDR3 contains 14 residues. The V gene's germline CDR1 is MNHEY and CDR2 SMNVEV (reference sequence). V dropped 4 bases and J dropped 3 bases, with 10 bases sitting between them. This clonotype originated in a man between 50 and 59 years old with acute or convalescent COVID-19. Sequencing was done on a sample of peripheral blood. This rearrangement joins TRBV27 to TRBJ1-5, with D hard to call. The DNA for the CDR3 is TGTGCCAGCAGTTCACTGAGATCCAATCAGCCCCAGCATTTT. Its protein product is CASSSLRSNQPQHF.